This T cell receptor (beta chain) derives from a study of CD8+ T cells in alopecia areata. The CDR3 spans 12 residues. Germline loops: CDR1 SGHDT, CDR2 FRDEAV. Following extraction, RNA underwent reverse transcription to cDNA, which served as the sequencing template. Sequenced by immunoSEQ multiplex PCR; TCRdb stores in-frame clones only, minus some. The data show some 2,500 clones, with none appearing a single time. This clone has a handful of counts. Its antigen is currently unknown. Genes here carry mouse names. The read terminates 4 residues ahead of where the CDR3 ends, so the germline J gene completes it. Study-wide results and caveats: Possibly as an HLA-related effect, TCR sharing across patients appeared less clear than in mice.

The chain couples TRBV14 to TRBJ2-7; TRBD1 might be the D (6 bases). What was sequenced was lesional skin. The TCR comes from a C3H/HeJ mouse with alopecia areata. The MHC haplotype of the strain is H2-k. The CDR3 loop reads CASADRKYEQYF. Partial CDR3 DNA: TGTGCCAGCGCAGACAGGAAATAT.